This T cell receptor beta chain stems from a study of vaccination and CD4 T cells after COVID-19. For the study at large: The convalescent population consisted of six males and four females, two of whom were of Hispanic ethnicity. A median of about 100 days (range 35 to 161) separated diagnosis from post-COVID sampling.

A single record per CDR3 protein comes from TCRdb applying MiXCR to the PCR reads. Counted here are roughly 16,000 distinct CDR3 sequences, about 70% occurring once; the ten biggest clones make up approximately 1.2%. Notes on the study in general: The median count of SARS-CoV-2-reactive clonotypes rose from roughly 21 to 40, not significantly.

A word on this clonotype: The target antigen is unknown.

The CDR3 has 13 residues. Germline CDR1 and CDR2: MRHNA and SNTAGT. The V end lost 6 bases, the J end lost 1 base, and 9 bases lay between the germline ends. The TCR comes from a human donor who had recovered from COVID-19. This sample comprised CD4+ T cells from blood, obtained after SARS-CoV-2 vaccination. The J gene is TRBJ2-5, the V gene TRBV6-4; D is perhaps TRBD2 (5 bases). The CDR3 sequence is CASSPGFQETQYF. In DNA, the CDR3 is TGTGCCAGCAGCCCGGGGTTCCAAGAGACCCAGTACTTC.